Presented here are 30 T cell receptor beta chains from one specimen sequenced in a study of CD8 T cells in Susac syndrome. After extraction with the RNeasy kit, about 0.5 to 1 ug of the RNA was reverse transcribed using random hexamers. TCRdb called the immunoSEQ multiplex PCR reads again in MiXCR, with one record for every CDR3 protein. Found here are 70,000 to 75,000 distinct CDR3 sequences, roughly 93% of them singletons; the top ten hold about 0.14%. Input material: CD4+ T cells from PBMCs. The source is a human donor with Susac syndrome.

V gene TRBV7-2 combines with J gene TRBJ2-1; 8 bases fit TRBD2. Germline V CDR1 and CDR2: SGHTA, FQGNSA. Trimming at V came to 4 bases and at J to 6 bases, leaving 11 bases not matched to a gene. The CDR3 contains 16 residues. The CDR3 DNA is TGTGCCAGCAGCTCCCCCAGACTAGCGCCCGGCAATGAGCAGTTCTTC. Residues: CASSSPRLAPGNEQFF.

CDR3 in amino acids: CASSPTGVDEAFF. The CDR3 DNA reads TGTGCCAGCAGCCCCACGGGGGTGGACGAAGCTTTCTTT. The gene calls are TRBV5-4 and TRBJ1-1; TRBD1 is a possible D gene (5 bases). V was cut by 4 bases and J by 8 bases, with 15 bases left in between. CDR3 length: 13 residues. Germline V gene lookup returns CDR1 SGHNT and CDR2 YYREEE (reference sequence).

The chain is built from TRBV4-1 and TRBJ2-1, with TRBD2 identical over 10 bases. The CDR3 spans 17 residues. The J segment lost 4 bases and the V segment lost 3 bases, leaving 9 bases of the junction unmatched. The germline CDR1 and CDR2 sequences are MGHRA and YSYEKL. CDR3: CASSHRASGGPYNEQFF. DNA of the CDR3: TGCGCCAGCAGCCACAGGGCTAGCGGGGGCCCATACAATGAGCAGTTCTTC.

As DNA, the CDR3 is TGTGCCAGCAGTTCGCTCCGGGACAGAAGATTCTATGGCTACACCTTC. Its protein product is CASSSLRDRRFYGYTF. This chain uses TRBV27 with TRBJ1-2, with 7 bases fitting TRBD1. V lost 4 bases and J lost 4; bases outside the gene matches: 12. Germline V gene data show CDR1 as MNHEY and CDR2 as SMNVEV (reference sequence). The length of the CDR3 is 16 residues.

The CDR3 region is CASSVYRTPYNSPLHF. In DNA, the CDR3 is TGTGCCAGCAGTGTGTACCGGACACCCTATAATTCACCCCTCCACTTT. This chain links TRBV28 with TRBJ1-6, with a tentative D call TRBD1 (5 bases). Trimming took off 5 bases at V and 2 bases at J, with 13 bases between the two ends. Per germline, CDR1 MDHEN and CDR2 SYDVKM. The CDR3 covers 16 residues.

The V call is TRBV12-3 or TRBV12-4, the J call TRBJ1-1, with 7 bases identical to TRBD1. This CDR3 has 13 residues. V lost 4 bases to trimming and J lost 6 bases; unmatched junction nucleotides: 5. The CDR3 DNA reads as TGTGCCAGCAGTTACGGGACAGCCTCTGAAGCTTTCTTT. It yields the protein CASSYGTASEAFF.

The chain has TRBV5-1 and TRBJ2-5, with no clear D. Looked up from germline, CDR1 is SGHRS and CDR2 is YFSETQ. The V end lost 5 bases, the J end lost 1 base, and 9 bases lay between the germline ends. The CDR3 has 13 residues. DNA of the CDR3: TGCGCCAGCAGTGGTGGGCGCCAAGAGACCCAGTACTTC. Translating it yields CASSGGRQETQYF.

The J gene is TRBJ2-2, the V gene TRBV5-1; D tentatively fits TRBD1 or TRBD2 (5 bases each). The CDR3 has 15 amino acids. Trimming cost V 4 bases and J 6 bases, with 16 bases left between them. Germline V gives CDR1 SGHRS, CDR2 YFSETQ. As DNA, the CDR3 is TGCGCCAGCAGCCTATGGGCCGGGGCGGCCGGGGAGCTGTTTTTT. Encoded protein: CASSLWAGAAGELFF. Full variable domain (remainder filled in from reference TRBV5-1 and TRBJ2-2): KAGVTQTPRYLIKTRGQQVTLSCSPISGHRSVSWYQQTPGQGLQFLFEYFSETQRNKGNFPGRFSGRQFSNSRSEMNVSTLELGDSALYLCASSLWAGAAGELFFGEGSRLTVL.

This clonotype appeared a single time. The CDR3 bases are TGTGCCAGCAGGCAGACAACTAGCTCCTACAATGAGCAGTTCTTC. This gives the protein CASRQTTSSYNEQFF. This chain uses TRBV12-3 or TRBV12-4 with TRBJ2-1, with D maybe TRBD2 (5 bases). The germline V and J ends were trimmed by 6 bases and 0 bases, with 12 bases remaining between them. The CDR3 runs 15 residues.

V and J are TRBV7-2 and TRBJ1-1; D gene ambiguous. The germline gives CDR1 SGHTA, CDR2 FQGNSA. V lost 5 bases, J lost 4 bases, and 11 bases lay in between. The length of the CDR3 is 13 residues. The chain's CDR3 is CASSPEWGTEAFF. The CDR3 bases are TGTGCCAGCAGCCCAGAATGGGGCACTGAAGCTTTCTTT.

This chain joins TRBV30 and TRBJ2-7; no firm D call. CDR1 and CDR2 (germline): GTSNPN, SVGIG (reference sequence). Trimming removed 0 bases at V and 6 bases at J, with 9 bases between. CDR3 size: 12 residues. Here the CDR3 reads CAWSVAGFEQYF. The CDR3 bases are TGTGCCTGGAGTGTAGCCGGGTTCGAGCAGTACTTC.

J is TRBJ1-2 and V is TRBV9; D not resolved. V was trimmed by 0 bases and J by 8 bases, leaving 20 bases between them. CDR1 SGDLS and CDR2 YYNGEE come from the germline V gene. The CDR3 loop spans 16 amino acids. In DNA, the CDR3 is TGTGCCAGCAGCGTAGTCTCCTCTCCGGGTCCTCCAGGCTACACCTTC. The encoded protein is CASSVVSSPGPPGYTF.

The CDR3 DNA reads as TGTGCCAGCAGCCCACCCCTGGGGGGACAGGGGAACACCGGGGAGCTGTTTTTT. It codes for CASSPPLGGQGNTGELFF. The rearrangement uses TRBV7-2 and TRBJ2-2; 9 positions match TRBD1. Germline V lookup: CDR1 SGHTA, CDR2 FQGNSA. CDR3 length: 18 residues. The trim removed 5 bases at V and 1 base at J, leaving 11 bases unmatched.

The chain links TRBV10-3 to TRBJ1-5; no reliable D call. The V end lost 2 bases, the J end lost 6 bases, and 5 bases lay between the germline ends. Looked up from germline, CDR1 is ENHRY and CDR2 is SYGVKD. This CDR3 spans 12 amino acids. The CDR3, as DNA: TGTGCCATCAGTGAGGCGGGTCAGCCCCAGCATTTT. As protein: CAISEAGQPQHF.

The V call is TRBV7-3, the J call TRBJ2-2; no clear D gene. This CDR3 is built from 14 residues. The germline CDR1 and CDR2 sequences are SGHTA and FQGTGA. V lost 0 bases to trimming and J lost 7 bases, with 9 bases between them. CDR3 region: CASSLTGFIGELFF. The CDR3 DNA reads as TGTGCCAGCAGCTTAACAGGGTTTATCGGGGAGCTGTTTTTT.

The rearrangement links TRBV6-2 or TRBV6-3 to TRBJ1-2; TRBD1 agrees at 8 bases. The CDR3 length is 15 residues. Germline V gene lookup returns CDR1 MNHEY and CDR2 SVGEGT. Losses at the gene ends were 2 bases for V and 0 bases for J; bases not matched to a gene: 2. The CDR3 DNA reads as TGTGCCAGCAGTTACCGGGACAGGTCTAACTATGGCTACACCTTC. It encodes CASSYRDRSNYGYTF.

This clonotype was observed a few times. The chain joins TRBV7-2 to TRBJ2-7; D unresolved. Germline V CDR1 and CDR2: SGHTA, FQGNSA. Trimming took off 1 base at V and 0 bases at J, with 1 base between the two ends. The CDR3 covers 12 residues. CDR3 sequence (DNA): TGTGCCAGCAGCTTAGTCTCCTACGAGCAGTACTTC. Protein sequence: CASSLVSYEQYF.

The CDR3 nucleotides are TGCGCCAGCAGCGCACAGGACCAAGAGACCCAGTACTTC. Its translation is CASSAQDQETQYF. The chain couples TRBV5-1 to TRBJ2-5; D is perhaps TRBD1 (5 bases). The V gene's germline CDR1 is SGHRS and CDR2 YFSETQ. CDR3 length: 13 residues. V was trimmed by 4 bases and J by 0 bases, leaving 7 bases between them.

The chain joins TRBV5-1 to TRBJ2-7; D is possibly TRBD2 (5 bases). This CDR3 has 13 residues. CDR1 is SGHRS, CDR2 YFSETQ, per germline. Deletions cut 1 base from V and 3 bases from J, with 8 bases between. CDR3 in amino acids: CASSLFAGYEQYF. The CDR3 bases are TGCGCCAGCAGCTTGTTCGCGGGCTACGAGCAGTACTTC. The entire variable domain, with the rest obtained from reference TRBV5-1 and TRBJ2-7, is as follows: KAGVTQTPRYLIKTRGQQVTLSCSPISGHRSVSWYQQTPGQGLQFLFEYFSETQRNKGNFPGRFSGRQFSNSRSEMNVSTLELGDSALYLCASSLFAGYEQYFGPGTRLTVT.

The chain combines TRBV18 with TRBJ2-3; TRBD2 agrees at 7 bases. V lost 8 bases, J lost 3 bases, and 11 bases stayed unmatched. The CDR3 consists of 15 residues. Per germline, CDR1 KGHSH and CDR2 LQKENI. CDR3 residues: CASPFLAVGTDTQYF. The CDR3 coding sequence is TGTGCCAGCCCGTTCCTAGCGGTGGGGACAGATACGCAGTATTTT. Using reference TRBV18 and TRBJ2-3 for the parts outside the CDR3, the full variable domain is NAGVMQNPRHLVRRRGQEARLRCSPMKGHSHVYWYRQLPEEGLKFMVYLQKENIIDESGMPKERFSAEFPKEGPSILRIQQVVRGDSAAYFCASPFLAVGTDTQYFGPGTRLTVL.

J is TRBJ2-7 and V is TRBV4-1, with 8 bases fitting TRBD1. Germline CDR1 and CDR2: MGHRA and YSYEKL. This CDR3 contains 16 residues. The V segment lost 2 bases and the J segment 0 bases; nucleotides outside the gene matches: 6. The chain's CDR3 is CASSQQTQGVSYEQYF. CDR3 DNA: TGCGCCAGCAGCCAACAGACACAGGGGGTCTCCTACGAGCAGTACTTC.

A single count supports this clonotype. The chain links TRBV5-4 to TRBJ2-3, with D maybe TRBD1 (5 bases). The CDR3 contains 16 residues. Germline assignment: CDR1 SGHNT and CDR2 YYREEE (reference sequence). Trimming stripped 0 bases from V and 1 base from J, with 12 bases between. DNA of the CDR3: TGTGCCAGCAGCTTGGACAGACAGAAACGCACAGATACGCAGTATTTT. Amino acid sequence: CASSLDRQKRTDTQYF. The variable domain in full, with the rest retrieved from reference TRBV5-4 and TRBJ2-3, is ETGVTQSPTHLIKTRGQQVTLRCSSQSGHNTVSWYQQALGQGPQFIFQYYREEENGRGNFPPRFSGLQFPNYSSELNVNALELDDSALYLCASSLDRQKRTDTQYFGPGTRLTVL.

This chain connects TRBV21-1 to TRBJ2-5. TRBV21-1 is an annotated pseudogene. The CDR3 is 10 residues long. The CDR3 sequence: CARSQETQYF. CDR3 sequence (DNA): TGTGCCCGCTCGCAAGAGACCCAGTACTTC.

The chain joins TRBV20-1 to TRBJ2-3; unclear D gene. Germline values: CDR1 DFQATT, CDR2 SNEGSKA (reference sequence). V was cut by 7 bases and J by 6 bases, with 17 bases left in between. CDR3 size: 13 residues. The CDR3 DNA reads as TGCAGTGTCGCTGAAAGAACGGTGGATACGCAGTATTTT. Residues: CSVAERTVDTQYF.

The chain is built from TRBV28 and TRBJ2-1; TRBD2 aligns across 8 bases. Germline CDR1 reads MDHEN; CDR2 reads SYDVKM. V trimming: 3 bases; J trimming: 6 bases; junction bases outside the gene matches: 7. This CDR3 has 15 amino acids. DNA of the CDR3: TGTGCCAGCAGTTTCCCGGGACTAGTGGTCAATGAGCAGTTCTTC. Translating gives CASSFPGLVVNEQFF.

The V call is TRBV6-2 or TRBV6-3, the J call TRBJ2-5; TRBD1 might be the D (6 bases). Germline V gene lookup returns CDR1 MNHEY and CDR2 SVGEGT. V was cut by 2 bases and J by 4 bases, with 14 bases left in between. The CDR3 totals 15 residues. CDR3 region: CASSYRGLPGETQYF. The CDR3 DNA reads as TGTGCCAGCAGTTACAGGGGGTTGCCGGGAGAGACCCAGTACTTC.

The sample holds one count of this clonotype. The chain employs TRBV5-1 and TRBJ2-5; D is tentatively TRBD1 or TRBD2 (5 bases each). Trimming shortened V by 0 bases and J by 9 bases, and 15 bases separated the two germline ends. The CDR3 is 14 amino acids. Germline CDR1 reads SGHRS; CDR2 reads YFSETQ. The DNA of the CDR3 is TGCGCCAGCAGCTTGGCGGGGAAGGAAGGGGCCCAGTACTTC. It encodes CASSLAGKEGAQYF.

The chain combines TRBV5-4 with TRBJ2-2; D might be TRBD1 (6 bases). The germline V gene encodes CDR1 SGHNT and CDR2 YYREEE (reference sequence). The CDR3 sequence is 16 residues long. Trimming removed 0 bases at V and 4 bases at J, with 13 bases between. DNA of the CDR3: TGTGCCAGCAGCTTGGTCAGGGGCGCGGGCACCGGGGAGCTGTTTTTT. It encodes CASSLVRGAGTGELFF. The entire variable domain, with the rest obtained from reference TRBV5-4 and TRBJ2-2, is as follows: ETGVTQSPTHLIKTRGQQVTLRCSSQSGHNTVSWYQQALGQGPQFIFQYYREEENGRGNFPPRFSGLQFPNYSSELNVNALELDDSALYLCASSLVRGAGTGELFFGEGSRLTVL.

This clonotype has more than one count but fewer than ten. The chain carries TRBV5-1 and TRBJ2-1, with TRBD1 identical over 9 bases. Germline assignment: CDR1 SGHRS and CDR2 YFSETQ. CDR3 length: 15 amino acids. The V gene end was trimmed by 2 bases and the J gene end by 1 base; junction bases not matched to a gene: 1. This CDR3 is CASSFGTGSYNEQFF. The CDR3 DNA reads TGCGCCAGCAGCTTCGGGACAGGGTCCTACAATGAGCAGTTCTTC.

The chain is built from TRBV5-1 and TRBJ1-1; TRBD1 matches at 7 bases. Germline CDR1 reads SGHRS; CDR2 reads YFSETQ. The CDR3 contains 16 residues. V shed 4 bases, J shed 0 bases, and the junction held 9 bases outside the gene matches. The CDR3 spells CASSHDRAIMNTEAFF. The CDR3 nucleotides are TGCGCCAGCAGCCATGACAGGGCCATCATGAACACTGAAGCTTTCTTT.